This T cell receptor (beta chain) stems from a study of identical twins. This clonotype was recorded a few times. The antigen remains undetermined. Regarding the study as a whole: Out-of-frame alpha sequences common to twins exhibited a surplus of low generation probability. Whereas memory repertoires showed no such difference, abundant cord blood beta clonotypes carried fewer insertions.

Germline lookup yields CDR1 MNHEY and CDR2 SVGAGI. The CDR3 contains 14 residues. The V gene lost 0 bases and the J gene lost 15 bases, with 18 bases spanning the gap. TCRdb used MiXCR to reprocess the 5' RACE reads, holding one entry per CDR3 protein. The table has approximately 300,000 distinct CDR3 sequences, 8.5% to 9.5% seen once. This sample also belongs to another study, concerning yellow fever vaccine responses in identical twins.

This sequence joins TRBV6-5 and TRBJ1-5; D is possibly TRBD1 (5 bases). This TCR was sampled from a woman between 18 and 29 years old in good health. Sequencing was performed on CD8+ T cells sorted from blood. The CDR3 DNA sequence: TGTGCCAGCAGTTACTCTAGTGGGGCGCCGAATCCGCATTTT. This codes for CASSYSSGAPNPHF.